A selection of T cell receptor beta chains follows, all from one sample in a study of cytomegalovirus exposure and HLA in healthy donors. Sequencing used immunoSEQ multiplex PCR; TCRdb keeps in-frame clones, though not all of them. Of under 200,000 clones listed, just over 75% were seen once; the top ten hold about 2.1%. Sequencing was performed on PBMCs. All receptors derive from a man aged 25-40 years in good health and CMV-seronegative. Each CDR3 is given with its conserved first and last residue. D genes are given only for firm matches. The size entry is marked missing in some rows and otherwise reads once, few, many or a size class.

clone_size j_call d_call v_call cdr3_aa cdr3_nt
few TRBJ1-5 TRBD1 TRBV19 CASRTTGASGPQHF TGTGCCAGTCGGACCACAGGGGCCTCGGGGCCCCAGCATTTT
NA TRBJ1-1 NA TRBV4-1 CASSQGIGGIMNTEAFF TGCGCCAGCAGCCAAGGGATCGGGGGAATAATGAACACTGAAGCTTTCTTT
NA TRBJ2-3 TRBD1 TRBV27 CASSPGQGTDTQYF TGTGCCAGCAGTCCCGGACAGGGAACAGATACGCAGTATTTT
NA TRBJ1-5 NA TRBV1 CTSSQDGGAGQPQHF TGCACCAGCAGCCAAGATGGGGGGGCCGGGCAGCCCCAGCATTTT
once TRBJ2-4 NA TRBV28 CASSHGRGSSKNIQYF TGTGCCAGCAGTCATGGGAGAGGGAGTTCCAAAAACATTCAGTACTTC
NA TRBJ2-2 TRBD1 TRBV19 CASGDRYTGELFF TGTGCCAGTGGGGACAGGTACACCGGGGAGCTGTTTTTT
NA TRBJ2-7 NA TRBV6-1 CASSEARAYEQYF TGTGCCAGCAGTGAGGCTAGAGCCTACGAGCAGTACTTC
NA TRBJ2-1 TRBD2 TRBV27 CASSLQLAGVWDEQFF TGTGCCAGCAGTTTACAACTAGCGGGAGTCTGGGATGAGCAGTTCTTC
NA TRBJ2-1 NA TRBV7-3 CASSSGHEEQFF TGTGCCAGCAGCTCGGGACACGAAGAGCAGTTCTTC
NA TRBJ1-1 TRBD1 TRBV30 CAWSSWTGVKAEAFF TGTGCCTGGAGTAGTTGGACAGGGGTGAAAGCTGAAGCTTTCTTT
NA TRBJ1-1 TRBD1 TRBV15 CATSRAFKTGVVTEAFF TGTGCCACCAGCAGAGCCTTTAAGACAGGGGTCGTCACTGAAGCTTTCTTT
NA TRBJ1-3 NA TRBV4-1 CASSQETNIGNTIYF TGCGCCAGCAGCCAAGAGACAAATATCGGAAACACCATATATTTT
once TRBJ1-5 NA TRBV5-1 CASSLGQGGNQPQHF TGCGCCAGCAGCTTGGGGCAGGGTGGAAATCAGCCCCAGCATTTT
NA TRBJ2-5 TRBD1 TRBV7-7 CASSLEGTEETQYF TGTGCCAGCAGCTTAGAGGGGACAGAAGAGACCCAGTACTTC
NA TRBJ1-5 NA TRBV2 CASSEIGGTQPQHF TGTGCCAGCAGTGAAATAGGGGGAACGCAGCCCCAGCATTTT
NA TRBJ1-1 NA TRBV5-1 CASSSGGGRNTEAFF TGCGCCAGCAGCTCCGGTGGAGGGAGGAACACTGAAGCTTTCTTT
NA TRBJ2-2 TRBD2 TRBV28 CASSFGLELIYGGELFF TGTGCCAGCAGTTTTGGACTAGAACTGATCTACGGCGGGGAGCTGTTTTTT
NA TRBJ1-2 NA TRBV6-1 CASSAFINYGYTF TGTGCCAGCAGCGCGTTTATTAACTATGGCTACACCTTC
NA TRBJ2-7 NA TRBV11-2 CASSPGLRSYEQYF TGTGCCAGCAGCCCCGGTCTGAGGTCCTACGAGCAGTACTTC
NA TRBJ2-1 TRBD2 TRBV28 CASGHGGRGNEQFF TGTGCCAGCGGACACGGCGGGAGAGGCAATGAGCAGTTCTTC
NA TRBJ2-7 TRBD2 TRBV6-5 CASSYASSGSYEQYF TGTGCCAGCAGTTACGCCTCTAGCGGGAGCTACGAGCAGTACTTC
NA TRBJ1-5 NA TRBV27 CASSHPNQPQHF TGTGCCAGCAGTCATCCCAATCAGCCCCAGCATTTT
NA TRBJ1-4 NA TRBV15 CATSRDSPEKLFF TGTGCCACCAGCAGAGATAGTCCTGAAAAACTGTTTTTT
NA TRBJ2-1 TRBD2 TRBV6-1 CASSHSGSYNEQFF TGTGCCAGCAGCCATAGCGGGAGTTACAATGAGCAGTTCTTC
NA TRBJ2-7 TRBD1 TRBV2 CASTRQGAYEQYF TGTGCCAGCACCCGACAGGGCGCCTACGAGCAGTACTTC
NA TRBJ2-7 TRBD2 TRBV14 CASSPWTSGSGYEQYF TGTGCCAGCAGCCCATGGACTAGCGGGAGTGGGTACGAGCAGTACTTC
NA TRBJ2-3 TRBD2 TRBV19 CASSWGLNTDTQYF TGTGCCAGTAGTTGGGGACTAAACACAGATACGCAGTATTTT
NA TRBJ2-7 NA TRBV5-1 CASSWVLRGEQYF TGCGCCAGCAGCTGGGTGCTTCGGGGGGAGCAGTACTTC
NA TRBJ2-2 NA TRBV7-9 CSSSLLVGELFF TGTTCCAGCAGCTTACTTGTTGGGGAGCTGTTTTTT
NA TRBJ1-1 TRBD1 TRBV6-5 CASSRGQGEAFF TGTGCCAGCAGCCGAGGACAGGGAGAAGCTTTCTTT
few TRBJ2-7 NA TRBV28 CASSIQGASYEQYF TGTGCCAGCAGTATACAGGGAGCGTCCTACGAGCAGTACTTC
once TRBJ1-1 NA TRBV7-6 CASSPRGANTEAFF TGTGCCAGCAGCCCCCGGGGGGCAAACACTGAAGCTTTCTTT
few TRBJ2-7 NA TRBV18 CASSPINTGLLPNYEQYF TGTGCCAGCTCACCAATTAATACAGGGCTCCTACCCAACTACGAGCAGTACTTC
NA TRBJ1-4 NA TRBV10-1 CASGTSNEKLFF TGCGCCAGCGGGACAAGCAATGAAAAACTGTTTTTT
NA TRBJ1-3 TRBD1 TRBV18 CASSPGQSSGNTIYF TGTGCCAGCTCACCGGGACAGTCTTCTGGAAACACCATATATTTT
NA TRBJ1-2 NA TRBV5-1 CASSLAATATNYGYTF TGCGCCAGCAGCTTGGCCGCGACAGCTACTAACTATGGCTACACCTTC
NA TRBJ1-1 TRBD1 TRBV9 CASSVGGTGERLHTEAFF TGTGCCAGCAGCGTAGGGGGGACAGGGGAAAGGTTGCACACTGAAGCTTTCTTT
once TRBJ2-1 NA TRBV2 CASSEVVGAHNEQFF TGTGCCAGCAGTGAAGTTGTGGGAGCACACAATGAGCAGTTCTTC
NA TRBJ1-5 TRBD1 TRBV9 CASSVGAGGNEPQHF TGTGCCAGCAGCGTAGGAGCAGGGGGCAATGAGCCCCAGCATTTT
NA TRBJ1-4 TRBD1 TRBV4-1 CASSKQGFLNEKLFF TGCGCCAGCAGCAAACAGGGGTTTCTAAATGAAAAACTGTTTTTT
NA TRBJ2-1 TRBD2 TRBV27 CASSLSIAGYNEQFF TGTGCCAGCAGTTTATCGATAGCGGGGTACAATGAGCAGTTCTTC
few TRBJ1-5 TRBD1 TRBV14 CASSHGTGGQPQHF TGTGCCAGCAGCCACGGGACAGGGGGTCAGCCCCAGCATTTT
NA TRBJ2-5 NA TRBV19 CASSISTVEETQYF TGTGCCAGTAGTATTTCGACAGTTGAAGAGACCCAGTACTTC
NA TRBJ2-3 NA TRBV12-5 CASGLVLSGHTDTQYF TGTGCTAGTGGTTTGGTACTTTCCGGTCACACAGATACGCAGTATTTT
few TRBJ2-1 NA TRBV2 CASSELGSGLSYNEQFF TGTGCCAGCAGTGAACTCGGATCAGGCCTATCCTACAATGAGCAGTTCTTC
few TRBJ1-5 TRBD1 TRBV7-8 CASSPGGFAEVTYNQPQHF TGTGCCAGCAGCCCAGGGGGCTTTGCAGAGGTGACCTACAATCAGCCCCAGCATTTT
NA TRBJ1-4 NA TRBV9 CASSAGQTEKLFF TGTGCCAGCAGCGCTGGACAAACCGAAAAACTGTTTTTT
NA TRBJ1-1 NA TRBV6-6 CASSYPSPGGNTEAFF TGTGCCAGCAGTTACCCCTCCCCGGGGGGGAACACTGAGGCTTTCTTT
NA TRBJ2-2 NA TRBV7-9 CASSYRVGTGELFF TGTGCCAGCAGCTACCGGGTCGGGACCGGGGAGCTGTTTTTT
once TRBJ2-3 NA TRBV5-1 CASSLRGLNTDTQYF TGCGCCAGCAGCTTAAGAGGGCTCAACACAGATACGCAGTATTTT
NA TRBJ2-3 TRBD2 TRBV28 CASSFSGLPTDTQYF TGTGCCAGCAGTTTTTCGGGACTACCCACAGATACGCAGTATTTT
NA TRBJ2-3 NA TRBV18 CASSPQVDTQYF TGTGCCAGCTCACCGCAGGTGGATACGCAGTATTTT
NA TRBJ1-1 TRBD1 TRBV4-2 CASSQDSGGAGEAFF TGTGCCAGCAGCCAAGACTCAGGGGGCGCGGGAGAAGCTTTCTTT
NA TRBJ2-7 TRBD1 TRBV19 CASGTGGVYEQYF TGTGCCAGCGGGACAGGGGGCGTCTACGAGCAGTACTTC
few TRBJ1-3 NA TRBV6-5 CASSFDSVSGNTIYF TGTGCCAGCAGCTTTGACAGTGTCTCTGGAAACACCATATATTTT
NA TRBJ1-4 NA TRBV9 CASSVEIWGGKLFF TGTGCCAGCAGCGTAGAAATTTGGGGGGGGAAACTGTTTTTT
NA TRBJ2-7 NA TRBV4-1 CASSQEDSTSYEQYF TGCGCCAGCAGCCAAGAAGACTCTACCTCCTACGAGCAGTACTTC
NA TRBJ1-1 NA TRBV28 CASRPENREAFF TGTGCCAGCAGACCCGAAAACAGGGAAGCTTTCTTT
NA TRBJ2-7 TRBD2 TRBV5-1 CASSWTSGAYSYEQYF TGCGCCAGCAGCTGGACTAGCGGAGCCTACTCCTACGAGCAGTACTTC